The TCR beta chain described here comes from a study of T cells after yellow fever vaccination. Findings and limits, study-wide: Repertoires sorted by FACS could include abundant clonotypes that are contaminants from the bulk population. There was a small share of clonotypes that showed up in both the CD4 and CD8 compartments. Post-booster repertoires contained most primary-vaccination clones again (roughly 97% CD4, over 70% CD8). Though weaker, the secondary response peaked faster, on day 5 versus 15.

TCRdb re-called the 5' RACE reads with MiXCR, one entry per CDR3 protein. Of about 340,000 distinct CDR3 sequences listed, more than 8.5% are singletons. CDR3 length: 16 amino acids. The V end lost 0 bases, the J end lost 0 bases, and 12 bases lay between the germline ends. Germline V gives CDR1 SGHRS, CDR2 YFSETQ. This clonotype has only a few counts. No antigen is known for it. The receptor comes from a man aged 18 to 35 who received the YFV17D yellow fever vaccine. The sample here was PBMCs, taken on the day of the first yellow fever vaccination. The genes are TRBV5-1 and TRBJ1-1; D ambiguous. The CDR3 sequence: CASSLGVNRMNTEAFF. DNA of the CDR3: TGCGCCAGCAGCTTGGGGGTAAACCGGATGAACACTGAAGCTTTCTTT. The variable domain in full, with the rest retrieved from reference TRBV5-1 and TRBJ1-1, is KAGVTQTPRYLIKTRGQQVTLSCSPISGHRSVSWYQQTPGQGLQFLFEYFSETQRNKGNFPGRFSGRQFSNSRSEMNVSTLELGDSALYLCASSLGVNRMNTEAFFGQGTRLTVV.